The present T cell receptor beta chain was sequenced within a study of monozygotic twins with inflammatory bowel disease. Broader study findings: Possibly reflecting limited power, no difference in repertoire similarity was found between concordant and discordant twins. Since immunosuppressive treatments differed, patient repertoires may have gained added variability. The analysis did not separate different T cell subtypes.

With regard to this clonotype: Its antigen is not identified.

TCRdb processed the 5' RACE reads again and assigns one entry to each CDR3 protein, with no DNA. This sample's table has around 400,000 distinct CDR3 sequences. CDR1 is SEHNR, CDR2 FQNEAQ, per germline (reference sequence). CDR3 length: 16 residues. This receptor was taken from a human donor with ulcerative colitis or Crohn's disease, or a healthy co-twin of an affected twin (not recorded which). Input material: blood. This sequence joins TRBV7-9 and TRBJ2-3; the D call from TCRdb, TRBD2, cannot be confirmed without DNA. The CDR3 is CASSVTSGGATDTQYF. Based on the CDR3 plus reference TRBV7-9 and TRBJ2-3, the full variable domain is DTGVSQNPRHKITKRGQNVTFRCDPISEHNRLYWYRQTLGQGPEFLTYFQNEAQLEKSRLLSDRFSAERPKGSFSTLEIQRTEQGDSAMYLCASSVTSGGATDTQYFGPGTRLTVL.